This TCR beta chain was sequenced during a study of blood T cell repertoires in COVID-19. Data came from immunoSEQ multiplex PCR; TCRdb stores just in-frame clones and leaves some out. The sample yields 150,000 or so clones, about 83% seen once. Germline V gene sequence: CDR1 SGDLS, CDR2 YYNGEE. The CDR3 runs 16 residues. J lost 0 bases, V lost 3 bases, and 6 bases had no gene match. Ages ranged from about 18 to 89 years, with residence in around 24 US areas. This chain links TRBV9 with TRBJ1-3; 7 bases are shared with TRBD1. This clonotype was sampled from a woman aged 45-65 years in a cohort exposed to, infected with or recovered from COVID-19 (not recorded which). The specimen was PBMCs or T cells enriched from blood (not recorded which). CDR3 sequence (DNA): TGTGCCAGCAGCGGTGGGGGGACAGTCTCTGGAAACACCATATATTTT. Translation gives CASSGGGTVSGNTIYF. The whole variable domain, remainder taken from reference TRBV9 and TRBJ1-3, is DSGVTQTPKHLITATGQRVTLRCSPRSGDLSVYWYQQSLDQGLQFLIQYYNGEERAKGNILERFSAQQFPDLHSELNLSSLELGDSALYFCASSGGGTVSGNTIYFGEGSWLTVV.